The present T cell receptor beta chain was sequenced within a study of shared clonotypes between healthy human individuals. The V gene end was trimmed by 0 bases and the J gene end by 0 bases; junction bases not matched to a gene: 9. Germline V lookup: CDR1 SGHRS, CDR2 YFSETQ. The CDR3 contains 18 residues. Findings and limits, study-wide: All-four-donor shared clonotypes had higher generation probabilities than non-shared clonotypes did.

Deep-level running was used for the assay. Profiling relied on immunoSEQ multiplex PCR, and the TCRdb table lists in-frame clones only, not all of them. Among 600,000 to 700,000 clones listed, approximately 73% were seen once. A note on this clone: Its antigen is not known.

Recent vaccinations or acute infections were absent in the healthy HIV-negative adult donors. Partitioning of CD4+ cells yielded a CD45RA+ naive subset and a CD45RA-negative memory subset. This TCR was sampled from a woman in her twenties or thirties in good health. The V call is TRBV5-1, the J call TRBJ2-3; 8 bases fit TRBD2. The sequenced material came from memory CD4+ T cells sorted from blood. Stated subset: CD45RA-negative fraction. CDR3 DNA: TGCGCCAGCAGCTTGGCCTATGATAGCGGGACTAGCACAGATACGCAGTATTTT. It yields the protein CASSLAYDSGTSTDTQYF.